This T cell receptor (beta chain) is from a study of OX40 agonist ivuxolimab in advanced cancers. The overall study: An agonistic human IgG2 monoclonal antibody against OX40 (CD134) was given.

The repertoire was sequenced with immunoSEQ multiplex PCR; TCRdb's copy has only in-frame clones and lacks some. The sample shows roughly 55,000 clones, approximately 80% of them seen only once. The CDR3 length is 13 residues. The germline V gene has CDR1 SGHNT and CDR2 YYREEE (reference sequence). The J segment lost 8 bases and the V segment lost 4 bases, leaving 6 bases of the junction unmatched. Study-wide results and limits: Average numbers of expanded clones were greater in CD8+ T cells than in CD4+.

As for this clone: Its antigen is currently unknown.

The chain uses TRBV5-4 and TRBJ1-1; TRBD1 agrees at 9 bases. The starting material was CD4+ or CD8+ T cells sorted from blood, obtained in a trial of the OX40 agonist ivuxolimab. The receptor comes from an adult with an advanced solid tumor such as melanoma, head and neck, liver or kidney cancer. In nucleotides, the CDR3 is TGTGCCAGCAGCCCGAGGACAGGGGTAGAAGCTTTCTTT. This codes for CASSPRTGVEAFF.